This paragraph covers one T cell receptor (beta chain) sequence. Only in-frame clones appear in the TCRdb table, and some are missing; sequencing was by immunoSEQ multiplex PCR. The repertoire has under 130,000 clones, roughly 80% of them found once; the top ten carry just over 15%. These data originate in a study of blood T cell repertoires in COVID-19. Study-level information: The United States, Italy and Spain supplied acute and convalescent COVID-19 samples. T cells, B-cell-depleted T cells, or PBMCs provided the cDNA or gDNA that served as material.

Source material: peripheral blood. This receptor was obtained from a woman aged 80 or over with acute or convalescent COVID-19.

Here the CDR3 reads CASNQGGSGELFF. For the CDR3, the DNA is TGTGCCAGCAATCAGGGAGGGTCCGGGGAGCTGTTTTTT. V usage is TRBV3-1 (or the pseudogene TRBV3-2) and J usage is TRBJ2-2; 7 bases are a match to TRBD2. J lost 6 bases, V lost 7 bases, and 5 bases had no gene match. The CDR3 consists of 13 residues. The germline V gene encodes CDR1 LGHDT and CDR2 YNNKEL (reference sequence).